The rows below give T cell receptor beta chains drawn from one sample of a study of blood T cell repertoires in COVID-19. Assay: immunoSEQ multiplex PCR; the TCRdb copy retains only in-frame clones and omits some. This table has 300,000 to 400,000 clones, around 91% appearing once. The specimen was PBMCs or T cells enriched from blood (not recorded which). The receptors here all came from a man younger than 35 who had recovered from COVID-19. The CDR3 runs from the conserved cysteine through the conserved F or W. A D gene is named only where the DNA matches it firmly. Size is stated for part of the rows, as once, few or many counts, or as a class when the clone is expanded.

NA	TRBV19	TRBJ2-2	TRBD2	CASSLTRDYYTGELFF	TGTGCCAGTAGCCTAACTCGGGACTACTACACCGGGGAGCTGTTTTTT
NA	TRBV5-6	TRBJ1-2	NA	CASSLSWQGFHTF	TGTGCCAGCAGCTTGTCCTGGCAGGGTTTCCACACCTTC
NA	TRBV7-9	TRBJ2-1	NA	CASSPPLPSSYNEQFF	TGTGCCAGCAGCCCGCCACTACCGAGCTCCTACAATGAGCAGTTCTTC
NA	TRBV18	TRBJ1-1	TRBD1	CASSPRTGQNTEAFF	TGTGCCAGCTCACCGAGGACAGGACAGAACACTGAAGCTTTCTTT
NA	TRBV2	TRBJ2-7	NA	CASSEEENSYEQYF	TGTGCCAGCAGTGAAGAAGAGAACTCCTACGAGCAGTACTTC
NA	TRBV2	TRBJ2-1	TRBD1	CASEQGTYEQFF	TGTGCCAGCGAACAGGGGACCTATGAGCAGTTCTTC
NA	TRBV5-8	TRBJ1-6	TRBD1	CASSLTPGQGVSYNSPLHF	TGTGCCAGCAGCTTGACCCCGGGACAGGGTGTTTCCTATAATTCACCCCTCCACTTT
NA	TRBV27	TRBJ2-3	TRBD2	CASSHDFSGRVADTQYF	TGTGCCAGCAGTCACGACTTTAGCGGGAGGGTAGCAGATACGCAGTATTTT
NA	TRBV7-2	TRBJ1-2	NA	CASSLGGGAVYGYTF	TGTGCCAGCAGCTTAGGGGGGGGTGCCGTCTATGGCTACACCTTC
NA	TRBV2	TRBJ2-7	NA	CASSGEGDEQYF	TGTGCCAGCAGTGGAGAGGGTGACGAGCAGTACTTC
once	TRBV28	TRBJ2-3	NA	CASAEAGAGPDTQYF	TGTGCCAGCGCCGAAGCGGGTGCGGGCCCAGATACGCAGTATTTT
once	TRBV12-3/TRBV12-4	TRBJ2-7	NA	CASSLGQFEQYF	TGTGCCAGCAGTCTCGGACAGTTCGAGCAGTACTTC
NA	TRBV2	TRBJ1-1	NA	CASSEEGGAAFF	TGTGCCAGCAGTGAAGAAGGGGGTGCCGCTTTCTTT
once	TRBV29-1	TRBJ1-1	TRBD1	CSGKDRGNTEAFF	TGCAGCGGCAAGGACAGGGGGAACACTGAAGCTTTCTTT
NA	TRBV11-2	TRBJ1-2	TRBD1	CASSLRQGGSGYTF	TGTGCCAGCAGCCTTCGACAGGGCGGCTCGGGCTACACCTTC
NA	TRBV28	TRBJ2-6	NA	CASSPVGAPTSGANVLTF	TGTGCCAGCAGTCCAGTGGGGGCTCCGACCTCTGGGGCCAACGTCCTGACTTTC
NA	TRBV19	TRBJ2-1	TRBD2	CASSILAGKGYNEQFF	TGTGCCAGTAGTATCCTAGCGGGGAAAGGTTACAATGAGCAGTTCTTC
NA	TRBV7-9	TRBJ1-1	TRBD1	CASSIRDRGTEAFF	TGTGCCAGCAGCATCCGGGACAGGGGGACTGAAGCTTTCTTT
NA	TRBV10-1	TRBJ2-3	TRBD2	CASRGLAGAGSTDTQYF	TGCGCCAGCAGGGGACTAGCGGGGGCCGGGAGCACAGATACGCAGTATTTT
NA	TRBV3-1/TRBV3-2	TRBJ2-3	TRBD1	CASSPDRRSTDTQYF	TGTGCCAGCAGCCCGGACAGGCGAAGCACAGATACGCAGTATTTT
NA	TRBV19	TRBJ2-1	NA	CASSGPRSVGASYNEQFF	TGTGCCAGTAGTGGGCCCCGTAGCGTGGGGGCGTCCTACAATGAGCAGTTCTTC
NA	TRBV11-2	TRBJ2-5	TRBD1	CASSPEVRGRETQYF	TGTGCCAGCAGCCCCGAGGTGAGGGGGCGGGAGACCCAGTACTTC
NA	TRBV5-4	TRBJ2-1	NA	CASTTSTYEQFF	TGTGCCAGCACGACTAGTACCTATGAGCAGTTCTTC
NA	TRBV2	TRBJ2-7	TRBD2	CASSETTSQQYF	TGTGCCAGCAGTGAAACGACTAGCCAGCAGTACTTC
NA	TRBV4-1	TRBJ1-6	TRBD1	CASSQMTGGTGISPLHF	TGCGCCAGCAGCCAAATGACCGGCGGGACAGGGATTTCACCCCTCCACTTT
NA	TRBV10-1	TRBJ2-1	NA	CASSDRLSSYNEQFF	TGCGCCAGCAGTGACCGGTTAAGCTCCTACAATGAGCAGTTCTTC
once	TRBV12-3/TRBV12-4	TRBJ1-5	NA	CASSTDGNQPQHF	TGTGCCAGCAGTACCGACGGGAATCAGCCCCAGCATTTT
NA	TRBV7-6	TRBJ1-4	TRBD1	CASSFRTGAAEKLFF	TGTGCCAGCAGCTTCCGAACAGGGGCGGCGGAAAAACTGTTTTTT